Described below is a single T cell receptor beta chain sequence and its context. These data come from a study of blood T cell repertoires in COVID-19. Whole-study context: Specimens from acute and convalescent COVID-19 originated in the United States, Italy and Spain.

This CDR3 has 15 residues. Germline V gene sequence: CDR1 MNHEY, CDR2 SMNVEV (reference sequence). The V gene lost 0 bases and the J gene lost 3 bases, with 12 bases spanning the gap. In the original analysis: Amplification of reference gene primers provided the estimated nucleated cell counts. Measured with immunoSEQ multiplex PCR; TCRdb has only the in-frame clones, and not every one. V and J calls and clone size are copied from that table; D and trimming were computed from the DNA. In the table there are about 170,000 clones, about 80% of which are singletons. The chain employs TRBV27 and TRBJ2-7; tentatively, D is TRBD1 (5 bases). The sample was peripheral blood. The origin of this receptor is a human donor with acute or convalescent COVID-19. The donor label of this sample is uncertain. CDR3 in DNA: TGTGCCAGCAGTTTATCCTGGCAGGGAATCTACGAGCAGTACTTC. This codes for CASSLSWQGIYEQYF.